One and the same sample provided the 7 T cell receptor beta chains below, sequenced in a study of siplizumab effects on memory and regulatory T cells. Cells from the mixed lymphocyte reaction were cocultured for roughly six days at 37°C. Profiling relied on immunoSEQ multiplex PCR, and the TCRdb table lists in-frame clones only, not all of them. The table shows approximately 16,000 clones, with around 43% occurring only once. Their antigen targets remain unknown. The specimen sequenced was CFSE-low (dividing) CD4+ T cells sorted from an allogeneic mixed lymphocyte reaction. These receptors originate from a human donor in good health; the cells came from an allogeneic mixed lymphocyte reaction. Some clones in this sample may be carry-over from other donors' samples.

There are a few counts of this clone. The chain has TRBV5-1 and TRBJ2-3; a possible D gene is TRBD2 (6 bases). The CDR3 consists of 15 residues. Germline V gene data show CDR1 as SGHRS and CDR2 as YFSETQ. Trimming stripped 0 bases from V and 3 bases from J, with 11 bases between. Here the CDR3 reads CASSLDTGATDTQYF. As DNA, the CDR3 is TGCGCCAGCAGCTTGGATACGGGAGCGACAGATACGCAGTATTTT.

By share, this clone ranks as medium-sized (0.01 to 0.1%). The chain joins TRBV9 to TRBJ1-3, with D maybe TRBD1 (6 bases). The CDR3 contains 16 residues. Trimming stripped 1 base from V and 8 bases from J, with 19 bases between. The V gene's germline CDR1 is SGDLS and CDR2 YYNGEE. Written as DNA, the CDR3 is TGTGCCAGCAGCGTACCCCGTTTGGGGGGCAGGGACACCATATATTTT. This codes for CASSVPRLGGRDTIYF.

This clone was detected ten times or more. V usage is TRBV5-1 and J usage is TRBJ2-7, with 7 bases that match TRBD1. J gave up 2 bases and V 4 bases, and 6 bases lay outside the gene matches. The length of the CDR3 is 14 residues. Germline loops: CDR1 SGHRS, CDR2 YFSETQ. Here the CDR3 reads CASSVRDSTYEQYF. The CDR3 region has the DNA TGCGCCAGCAGCGTAAGGGACAGCACCTACGAGCAGTACTTC.

V usage is TRBV4-3 and J usage is TRBJ1-5; the match to TRBD1 covers 7 bases. This CDR3 has 15 residues. Germline values: CDR1 LGHNA, CDR2 YSLEER. Trimming cost V 0 bases and J 7 bases; bases outside gene matches: 6. The CDR3 nucleotides read TGCGCCAGCAGCCAAGATGGACAGGTCCGACAGCCCCAGCATTTT. It codes for CASSQDGQVRQPQHF.

V usage is TRBV18 and J usage is TRBJ2-1; D gene ambiguous. The CDR3 is 13 residues long. In germline, CDR1 is KGHSH, CDR2 LQKENI. The V gene lost 3 bases and the J gene lost 8 bases, with 11 bases spanning the gap. The CDR3 DNA is TGTGCCAGCTCACCCCAACTGGCAGATGAGCAGTTCTTC. This encodes CASSPQLADEQFF.

This clone is judged medium-sized (0.01 to 0.1%). V is TRBV19 and J is TRBJ1-5, with TRBD1 matching over 10 bases. The junction had 7 bases not matched to a gene; V was cut back by 5 bases and J by 6 bases. Germline CDR1 LNHDA, CDR2 SQIVND (reference sequence). CDR3 size: 15 residues. In nucleotides, the CDR3 is TGTGCCAGTAGTGAGGGGACAGGGGTGCGTCAGCCCCAGCATTTT. It specifies CASSEGTGVRQPQHF.

In its sample, this clone was seen a few times. The V and J genes are TRBV5-1 and TRBJ2-3; D is unclear. V dropped 2 bases and J dropped 1 base, with 11 bases sitting between them. The germline CDR1 and CDR2 sequences are SGHRS and YFSETQ. CDR3 length equals 15 residues. For the CDR3, the DNA is TGCGCCAGCAGCTTTGGTTTCGTGGGCACAGATACGCAGTATTTT. This encodes CASSFGFVGTDTQYF.